This T cell receptor (beta chain) was obtained from a study of cytomegalovirus exposure and HLA in healthy donors (dated by TCRdb to 2015 to 2018). Context from the whole study: According to an earlier analysis of 587 of the donors, roughly 180 million T cells yielded some 110 million unique TCR beta sequences and 276 Gb of sequence data. HLA typing included class I and class II loci at four-digit resolution. High-throughput TCR immunosequencing, statistical association of individual TCRs with disease status, and machine learning were combined to predict cytomegalovirus infection status. In a later genetic analysis, genome-wide SNP genotypes for about 55% of the roughly 700 donors were used, and that subset was treated as a discovery cohort. Across under 500 genotyped donors of the cohort, an average of about 220,000 unique TCR beta nucleotide sequences per donor were sequenced, and roughly 20% of those sequences were non-productive. The study aimed to test whether signatures of past pathogen exposure could be identified by cataloging public T cell receptors. An early release covering around 630 HLA-typed donors comprised approximately 300 gigabases of sequencing data and approximately 80 million unique TCR sequences. All discovery cohort repertoires had been generated using a single sequencing platform. Among the roughly 400 genotyped donors, roughly 80% belonged to the genetic ancestry cluster associated with self-reported Caucasian donors. The T cell repertoires of 666 subjects were profiled by immunosequencing and related to cytomegalovirus serostatus. Rather than using new phenotypic data, the later analysis identified candidate immune exposures from TCR beta sequences and from how often those sequences occurred across donors. To study patterns of TCR occurrence, a later analysis re-analyzed previously published TCR beta repertoires from 550 to 800 donors and added high-resolution HLA genotyping. Five DR-DQ haplotypes were handled as single units for association and clustering because linkage in the cohort was strong. In an earlier analysis of 587 of the donors, high-throughput TCR beta sequencing was used to judge whether each TCR beta V gene segment behaved as functional or pseudogenic. The number of typed donors differed by locus: about 629-630 for A, B, C, DRB1 and DQB1; 522 for DQA1; roughly 600 for DPA1; and about 450 for DPB1. Along with the roughly 700-subject first cohort, a separate validation cohort of over 90 different subjects was used. Donor age, sex, ethnicity and CMV serostatus were collected together with the repertoire data. What the research found in general, with its limitations: When HLA alleles, especially DR and DQ, strongly co-occurred, TCR associations were difficult to assign to individual alleles. Broadly in line with IMGT annotations, most TCR beta V segments showed up in productive rearrangements about 87% or about 30% of the time in an earlier analysis of under 700 of the donors. In vitro tests confirmed that a few of the cytomegalovirus-associated TCR beta chains recognize cytomegalovirus antigens. In a later analysis, HLA-associated TCR beta chains were found to be more clonally expanded and to have lower generation probabilities than equally common non-associated chains. In both the original and validation cohorts, the classifier was reported to diagnose cytomegalovirus status with high specificity and sensitivity. A later analysis reported that several top co-occurrence clusters appeared linked to parvovirus B19, influenza, CMV and Epstein-Barr virus. Correlated functional status among segregating V segments might reflect linkage disequilibrium, but an unknown experimental factor could not be ruled out. This cohort had only TCR beta chains sequenced, and the lack of alpha or paired-chain data limited which features could be detected. According to a later analysis, most CMV-associated TCR beta chains appeared to be HLA-restricted, and the HLA associations seemed to be driven largely by CMV exposure. In a later genetic analysis, a missense DCLRE1C variant was associated with V-gene and J-gene trimming of TCR beta chains, and the association was replicated in an independent cohort. A later genetic analysis reported fewer N-insertions in productive TCRs among donors in an Asian-associated ancestry cluster than the roughly 690-donor mean. The authors suggested that the approach could potentially be generalized to other disease states and immunological phenotypes. A later analysis found that TCR association rates varied across HLA loci, with DRB1 alleles showing the most associated TCRs and HLA-C alleles the fewest. Because HLA typing was unavailable for some donors at each locus, only the typed subset was used in association tests. Presence/absence analyses assumed roughly uniform sequencing depth across donors, an assumption that may not hold. A later analysis associated 16,951 TCR beta sequences with specific HLA alleles at a false discovery rate of 0.05. A further reported finding was that TCR beta sequences accurately predicted the HLA-A and HLA-B alleles for most subjects in the first cohort. A group of highly shared sequence variants was considered likely to be a technical artifact of the sequencing pipeline. Across donors, most TCR sequences were observed very rarely, whereas some public TCRs were present in many individuals. A total of 164 TCR beta chains were listed by the study as associated with cytomegalovirus. Because counts were too low, seventeen rarely observed V segments, including chromosome 9 orphons, were excluded from the earlier analysis of around 590 of the donors. For the cohort, immune exposure information was limited to CMV serostatus.

Receptors were amplified or captured by the immunoSEQ multiplex PCR assay. The multiplex PCR relied on a mix of 60 forward primers for TCR Vbeta segments and 13 reverse primers for TCR Jbeta segments. A multiplex PCR assay on genomic DNA amplified the CDR3 region of rearranged TCR beta genes. Amplified TCR beta libraries were sequenced as 87-base-pair reads on the Illumina HiSeq System. The authors' analysis ran thus. A later analysis tallied roughly 78 million unique TCR beta chains across the 666 repertoires, and approximately 12 million of those chains were shared by two or more donors. To remove PCR and sequencing errors, raw reads were error-corrected and collapsed into unique sequences using a nearest-neighbor algorithm that merged closely related sequences. Alignment of CDR3 sequences to IMGT reference sequences was used to assign V, D and J gene segments. For a sequence to be retained, a match of at least six nucleotides was required to both a V gene segment and a J gene segment. Rearrangements were called productive when the CDR3 lacked stop codons and stayed in frame with V and J; all others were non-productive. Following IMGT convention, CDR3 was defined as the stretch from the second conserved V-encoded cysteine to the conserved J-encoded phenylalanine. The earlier analysis of approximately 500 of the donors excluded sequences that lacked an unambiguous match to a single V gene segment. An earlier analysis of under 750 of the donors called V segments functional above 56.7% productive rearrangements and segregating when the between-donor standard deviation exceeded 5%. A statistical classification framework was built to diagnose cytomegalovirus status from the catalog of TCR beta chain sequences. A later analysis assigned V and J genes by comparing TCR nucleotide sequences with IMGT/GENE-DB human TR gene sequences. In a later analysis, CDR3 sequences and most-parsimonious VDJ recombination scenarios were assigned using the TCRdist pipeline. A later analysis defined each TCR beta chain by its CDR3 amino acid sequence plus V-gene family, and excluded reads lacking a unique V-gene family. A later analysis removed 550 to 650 highly shared, low-generation-probability nucleotide sequences to deal with suspected cross-contamination and a sequencing artifact. A later analysis calculated a clonal expansion index for each public chain from normalized within-repertoire ranks of inferred template counts. A later analysis computed generation probabilities with a VDJ recombination model fitted to out-of-frame rearrangements, and checked the results against IGoR. In a later analysis, hypergeometric tests were used to score TCR-TCR, TCR-HLA and TCR-CMV co-occurrence, with a repertoire-size bias correction applied to TCR pairs. A later analysis estimated false discovery rates by permuting HLA or CMV assignments 20 times. In a later analysis, co-occurring TCRs were grouped using DBSCAN, with TCRdist sequence similarity added in when clustering inside HLA-allele-positive subsets. Repertoires with fewer than 30,000 or more than 120,000 public chains were left out of co-occurrence clustering, as were about 5 repertoires with anomalous nucleotide sharing. TCRdb carries this immuneACCESS record with in-frame sequences only. Its versions omit some clonotypes, under half of them owing to an unresolved V gene in the studies checked, with the rest unexplained. V, J and clone size were drawn from that table, and D and trimming were deduced from the DNA. For this sample the table gives 110,000 to 150,000 clones, of which about 77% were detected only once. Together, the top ten hold roughly 3.7% of the sample.

This clone was counted once. The clone's antigen remains unknown. Base qualities are not provided; no much larger clone lies one nucleotide away. The cohort was made up of approximately 670 healthy bone marrow donors. Cohort members were all nominally healthy when sampled, although unrecorded immune exposures were likely present. The donor was CMV seronegative and belonged to the group of roughly 330 seronegative cohort members. A peripheral blood sample was collected from each donor, and TCR beta sequencing was performed on peripheral blood mononuclear cells. The Qiagen DNeasy Blood Extraction Kit was used to extract genomic DNA from the blood cell samples. Sequenced material: PBMCs. The TCR originated in a male donor in good health and CMV-seronegative.

In nucleotides, the sequence is TGTGCCAGCAGCTCTGCCTGGGGGCGGGAAGAGACCCAGTACTTC. Its translation reads: CASSSAWGREETQYF. Here the chain combines TRBV5-8 and TRBJ2-5; TRBD1 might be the D gene, on 6 matching bases. The CDR3 runs 15 amino acids, cysteine and phenylalanine included. The sequence is cut down to CDR3 DNA, 45 bases in frame from base 1. The germline V gene encodes CDR1 SGHTS and CDR2 YDEGEE. The V end loses 3 bases and the J end loses 3 bases, and a stretch of 15 bases separates them.